This T cell receptor (beta chain) originates from a study of shared clonotypes between healthy human individuals. In the original analysis: Junction-only sequences without quality scores came from ImmunoSEQ, so filtering differed. Generated by immunoSEQ multiplex PCR, the TCRdb table keeps only in-frame clones and is missing some. The D gene and trimming were derived from the DNA, and the V and J assignments and clone size from that table. The data hold hundreds of thousands of clones, with around 97% observed a single time. The J segment lost 8 bases and the V segment lost 6 bases, leaving 5 bases of the junction unmatched. This CDR3 comprises 14 residues. Germline CDR1 reads MDHEN; CDR2 reads SYDVKM.

J is TRBJ1-4 and V is TRBV28, with 11 bases aligning to TRBD1. The sequencing input was naive CD4+ T cells sorted from blood. Noted subset: CD45RA+ positively selected. The origin of this receptor is a woman aged 30 to 39 in good health. The CDR3 DNA reads as TGTGCCAGCAGACGGGGACAGGGGGGCGAAAAACTGTTTTTT. Translated: CASRRGQGGEKLFF.